Reported below is one T cell receptor beta chain. The antigen is unknown. The normal lung sample lay at least 3 cm, and maximally far, from the tumour. DNA was extracted from unsorted cell suspensions stored frozen. This record belongs to a study of immune cell composition in non-small cell lung cancer. Profiling relied on immunoSEQ multiplex PCR, and the TCRdb table lists in-frame clones only, not all of them. The repertoire holds about 6,600 clones, approximately 61% seen once, with about 10% in the top ten. Regarding the study as a whole: It was not proven that tumour-reactive clones equal dominant tumour-associated clones. Roughly 80% of squamous and about 31% of adenocarcinoma cases had tumour-associated clones >0.5%.

The CDR3 extends over 18 amino acids. Germline V CDR1 and CDR2: SGHVS, FQNEAQ. Trimming took 5 bases from V and 2 from J; bases not matched to a gene: 9. The gene calls are TRBV7-8 and TRBJ2-3; 14 nucleotides agree with TRBD2. The material sequenced was non-adjacent lung tissue. The origin of this receptor is a human donor with non-small cell lung cancer. Here the CDR3 DNA reads TGTGCCAGCAGCCGGCGCGGACTAGCGGGAGGCAACACAGATACGCAGTATTTT. Protein product: CASSRRGLAGGNTDTQYF.